Given below is one T cell receptor beta chain in context. Antigen unknown. At one boundary the junction diverges from the germline segment, which might be a read error. Extraction of RNA together with DNA used about 17-31 mg of unsorted bulk tissue. Primary liver carcinoma, confirmed by histopathology, was surgically resected. Total RNA (around 500 ng) served as template for TCR beta cDNA synthesis primed by a constant-region primer. ARM-PCR was slightly modified, and three nested multiplex PCR rounds with it gave rise to the TCR beta libraries. TCRdb processed the multiplex PCR reads anew with MiXCR; each CDR3 protein has one entry. The table lists approximately 60,000 distinct CDR3 sequences, 60% to 85% of them singletons. This sample was taken from a study of tumor-infiltrating lymphocytes in primary liver carcinoma. Overall study context: The number of productive TCRbeta reads per sample ranged from roughly 3.5 to 7.13 million and was similar across tissue types.

Findings and limits, study-wide: The study found tumor-adjacent and tumor-blood pairs overlapped less than tumor region pairs.

Sequenced material: liver tumor tissue from sampling region 2. The subset here: tumor region T2, inferior pole. This receptor was identified in a man aged 40-50 years with primary liver carcinoma and hepatitis B virus infection.

The CDR3 DNA follows: TGTGCCAGCAGCCCCCTGGGGGGGAGGGGTACCGGGGAGCTGCTTTTT. Translation gives CASSPLGGRGTGELLF. This rearrangement joins TRBV9 to TRBJ2-2, with 7 positions matching TRBD2. Germline V CDR1 and CDR2: SGDLS, YYNGEE. This CDR3 region has 16 residues.